A single sample gave rise to the 24 T cell receptor beta chains below, sequenced in a study of B cell selection in AIRE deficiency. Regulatory T cells were sorted as CD4+CD25hiCD127low/negative cells. Profiled with immunoSEQ multiplex PCR; TCRdb holds only in-frame clones, not every one. The sample records roughly 22,000 clones, over 90% being singletons. The sequenced sample consisted of Tregs sorted from PBMCs. These TCRs come from a human donor with AIRE deficiency.

This rearrangement joins TRBV5-4 to TRBJ1-2; D remains ambiguous. This CDR3 is 13 amino acids long. The V end was cut by 1 base, the J end by 8 bases, with 12 bases between. Germline assignment: CDR1 SGHNT and CDR2 YYREEE (reference sequence). DNA for the CDR3: TGTGCCAGCAGCTTGCCCCCGAGATCAGGCTACACCTTC. This codes for CASSLPPRSGYTF.

CDR3 sequence reads: CASSPQLAGVQETQYF. The CDR3 region has the DNA TGTGCCAGCTCACCACAACTAGCGGGAGTTCAAGAGACCCAGTACTTC. The chain links TRBV18 to TRBJ2-5; TRBD2 aligns across 11 bases. This CDR3 has 16 amino acids. Germline trimming cut 1 base from V and 2 bases from J; bases unmatched to any gene: 3. The germline V gene encodes CDR1 KGHSH and CDR2 LQKENI.

The gene calls are TRBV7-2 and TRBJ2-1, with D perhaps matching TRBD2 (5 bases). CDR1 and CDR2 from the germline V gene are SGHTA and FQGNSA. Trimming left V 9 bases short and J 0 bases short, with 12 bases between. CDR3 length: 14 residues. CDR3 bases: TGTGCCAGTACTTACCGGGGCTCCTACAATGAGCAGTTCTTC. Protein product: CASTYRGSYNEQFF.

Only one count was recorded for this clone. In DNA form, the CDR3 reads TGTGCCAGCAGCCGTACAGGGGCTAATCAGCCCCAGCATTTT. It encodes CASSRTGANQPQHF. The gene calls are TRBV7-2 and TRBJ1-5, with 7 positions matching TRBD1. J gave up 4 bases and V 5 bases, and 5 bases lay outside the gene matches. The length of the CDR3 is 14 residues. Per the germline V gene, CDR1 is SGHTA and CDR2 is FQGNSA.

V and J are TRBV6-1 and TRBJ1-4, with 9 bases lining up with TRBD1. CDR1 and CDR2 (germline): MNHNS, SASEGT. CDR3 length: 17 residues. Unmatched junction bases numbered 10, after V lost 4 bases and J lost 4 bases. The CDR3 DNA reads as TGTGCCAGCAGTGTTGCCGGGACAGGGTTTTATAATGAAAAACTGTTTTTT. Translation gives CASSVAGTGFYNEKLFF.

The chain is built from TRBV4-2 and TRBJ2-6; D is tentatively TRBD1 or TRBD2 (5 bases each). Per the germline V gene, CDR1 is LGHNA and CDR2 is YNFKEQ. V shed 0 bases and J shed 2 bases, with 14 bases lying between them. The CDR3 has 18 residues. CDR3 amino acids: CASSQDGAGIAGANVLTF. The CDR3 DNA reads TGTGCCAGCAGCCAAGATGGGGCCGGGATCGCTGGGGCCAACGTCCTGACTTTC.

The chain couples TRBV9 to TRBJ2-1; D perhaps matches TRBD1 (5 bases). The CDR3 totals 13 residues. Per germline, CDR1 SGDLS and CDR2 YYNGEE. Trimming removed 0 bases at V and 4 bases at J, with 5 bases between. CDR3 bases: TGTGCCAGCAGCGTAGCAGGGTACAATGAGCAGTTCTTC. It encodes CASSVAGYNEQFF.

The chain employs TRBV5-1 and TRBJ2-7; TRBD1 is a possible D gene (6 bases). V lost 1 base and J 7 bases, leaving 15 bases between the germline ends. Germline CDR1 is SGHRS and CDR2 is YFSETQ. The CDR3 sequence is 14 residues long. The CDR3 here is CASSLLWAGEEQYF. The CDR3 DNA reads as TGCGCCAGCAGCTTGTTATGGGCAGGGGAAGAGCAGTACTTC.

The chain joins TRBV9 to TRBJ2-1; perhaps TRBD2 as D (6 bases). CDR1 is SGDLS, CDR2 YYNGEE, per germline. The CDR3 length is 14 residues. Trimming took off 2 bases at V and 4 bases at J, with 10 bases between the two ends. In DNA, the CDR3 is TGTGCCAGCAGCGTGACGGGAGCGTACAATGAGCAGTTCTTC. Protein sequence: CASSVTGAYNEQFF.

The chain uses TRBV6-6 and TRBJ2-1; no clear D gene. Deletions cut 0 bases from V and 15 bases from J, with 6 bases between. Looked up from germline, CDR1 is MNHNY and CDR2 is SVGAGI (reference sequence). The CDR3 runs 10 residues. The DNA of the CDR3 is TGTGCCAGCAGTTACTCGTGGCTGTTCTTC. Translated: CASSYSWLFF.

The chain uses TRBV14 and TRBJ1-1; TRBD1 agrees at 9 bases. Trimming took 4 bases from V and 4 from J; bases not matched to a gene: 7. Germline V gives CDR1 SGHDN, CDR2 FVKESK. The length of the CDR3 is 15 residues. The CDR3 DNA is TGTGCCAGCAGCCCCGGGACAGGGAAATTCACTGAAGCTTTCTTT. This translates into CASSPGTGKFTEAFF.

This rearrangement joins TRBV29-1 to TRBJ2-3; 12 positions agree with TRBD2. V dropped 4 bases and J dropped 6; count of bases not matched to a gene: 5. This CDR3 contains 14 residues. Per germline, CDR1 SQVTM and CDR2 ANQGSEA. CDR3 nucleotides: TGCAGCGTTGGACTAGCGGGAGCTACGGATACGCAGTATTTT. Amino acids: CSVGLAGATDTQYF.

The CDR3 DNA is TGTGCCAGCAGCTTAGGAAGCGCAGGCCTCAACTATGGCTACACCTTC. Protein sequence: CASSLGSAGLNYGYTF. V gene TRBV7-9 combines with J gene TRBJ1-2; D is unresolved. The CDR3 has 16 residues. Germline V CDR1 and CDR2: SEHNR, FQNEAQ (reference sequence). V lost 1 base to trimming and J lost 2 bases, with 14 bases between them. Complete variable domain (other parts from reference TRBV7-9 and TRBJ1-2): DTGVSQNPRHKITKRGQNVTFRCDPISEHNRLYWYRQTLGQGPEFLTYFQNEAQLEKSRLLSDRFSAERPKGSFSTLEIQRTEQGDSAMYLCASSLGSAGLNYGYTFGSGTRLTVV.

The genes are TRBV11-3 and TRBJ2-1, with 9 bases aligning to TRBD2. Germline-derived CDR1 and CDR2 are SGHNT and YENEEA. CDR3 length: 16 amino acids. Trimming took 5 bases from V and 12 from J; bases not matched to a gene: 17. CDR3 region: CASSAFGLAHTRGQFF. As DNA, the CDR3 is TGTGCCAGCAGCGCGTTTGGACTAGCGCATACCCGAGGGCAGTTCTTC.

This clone was found a few times. This sequence joins TRBV15 and TRBJ1-5, with D hard to call. Germline V gene sequence: CDR1 LNHNV, CDR2 YYDKDF (reference sequence). V lost 1 base and J 2 bases, leaving 15 bases between the germline ends. This CDR3 has 17 amino acids. The CDR3 DNA sequence: TGTGCCACCAGCAGAGGCAAGGGCCTCGGGGGCAATCAGCCCCAGCATTTT. Translated, it gives CATSRGKGLGGNQPQHF.

The chain is built from TRBV18 and TRBJ2-5; no definite D call. This CDR3 comprises 14 residues. Trimming shortened V by 3 bases and J by 4 bases, and 12 bases separated the two germline ends. Looked up from germline, CDR1 is KGHSH and CDR2 is LQKENI. The CDR3 nucleotides read TGTGCCAGCTCACCGCTAAGTATGACAGAGACCCAGTACTTC. Protein product: CASSPLSMTETQYF.

A single count supports this clone. The CDR3 sequence is CASSLGVGNTIYF. For the CDR3, the DNA is TGTGCCAGCAGTTTAGGGGTTGGAAACACCATATATTTT. The chain is built from TRBV27 and TRBJ1-3; D not certain. This CDR3 has 13 residues. The V gene's germline CDR1 is MNHEY and CDR2 SMNVEV (reference sequence). V was trimmed by 2 bases and J by 3 bases, leaving 5 bases between them.

The V gene is TRBV28, the J gene TRBJ2-5, with a tentative D call TRBD1 (6 bases). The CDR3 is made up of 16 amino acids. V dropped 6 bases and J dropped 6 bases, with 23 bases sitting between them. Germline V gene sequence: CDR1 MDHEN, CDR2 SYDVKM. The CDR3 is CASRVTGSGQWKTQYF. The CDR3 DNA follows: TGTGCCAGCAGGGTGACAGGCTCCGGCCAATGGAAGACCCAGTACTTC.

The chain combines TRBV30 with TRBJ2-4; possible D gene TRBD1, 6 bases. This CDR3 has 16 residues. Germline-derived CDR1 and CDR2 are GTSNPN and SVGIG (reference sequence). V gave up 1 base and J gave up 0 bases, with 13 bases separating them. CDR3 sequence: CAWSATGFLAKNIQYF. CDR3 bases: TGTGCCTGGAGTGCCACAGGGTTTTTAGCCAAAAACATTCAGTACTTC.

The chain is built from TRBV5-4 and TRBJ2-3; 11 nucleotides agree with TRBD2. Germline loops: CDR1 SGHNT, CDR2 YYREEE (reference sequence). The CDR3 has 17 residues. Trimming cost V 0 bases and J 6 bases; bases outside gene matches: 9. The CDR3 DNA reads TGTGCCAGCAGCTTGGGCATATTAGCGGGAGGGCCGGATACGCAGTATTTT. Translating it yields CASSLGILAGGPDTQYF.

This clone occurred once. Sequence at one end of the junction differs from germline and may be a read error. The V call is TRBV9, the J call TRBJ2-5, with D possibly TRBD2 on 5 matching bases. Germline lookup yields CDR1 SGDLS and CDR2 YYNGEE. The CDR3 is 18 residues long. Here the CDR3 reads CASSVGPYSGALQGTQYF. CDR3 DNA sequence: TGTGCCAGCAGCGTAGGACCGTACAGCGGTGCACTCCAAGGGACCCAGTACTTC.

The gene calls are TRBV5-4 and TRBJ2-1, with 8 bases matching TRBD2. The length of the CDR3 is 18 residues. Germline lookup yields CDR1 SGHNT and CDR2 YYREEE (reference sequence). V trimming: 0 bases; J trimming: 1 base; junction bases outside the gene matches: 9. The CDR3 region is CASSLGSGGRGSYNEQFF. CDR3 DNA sequence: TGTGCCAGCAGCTTGGGCAGCGGGGGACGGGGGTCCTACAATGAGCAGTTCTTC.

J is TRBJ2-7 and V is TRBV28, with a possible D match to TRBD1 (6 bases). The germline gives CDR1 MDHEN, CDR2 SYDVKM. Trimming shortened V by 7 bases and J by 0 bases, and 10 bases separated the two germline ends. CDR3 length: 13 amino acids. CDR3 nucleotide sequence: TGTGCCAGCAATAACAGGGACTCCTACGAGCAGTACTTC. This codes for CASNNRDSYEQYF.

This clone has just a few counts. The J gene is TRBJ2-5, the V gene TRBV13; possible D gene TRBD2, 6 bases. The CDR3 is made up of 14 amino acids. Between the trimmed V and J ends, which lost 1 base and 1 base, there was a span of 7 bases. Per the germline V gene, CDR1 is PRHDT and CDR2 is FYEKMQ (reference sequence). DNA of the CDR3: TGTGCCAGCAGCTTAGAGCGGGTCCAAGAGACCCAGTACTTC. Its protein is CASSLERVQETQYF.